A single sample is the source of the 3 T cell receptor beta chains below, sequenced in a study of Tregs in tolerant kidney transplant recipients. Profiling relied on immunoSEQ multiplex PCR, and the TCRdb table lists in-frame clones only, not all of them. The sample lists 55,000 to 80,000 clones; roughly 98% were seen once. This specimen was Tregs from blood, taken before the transplant. The receptor set was obtained from a human donor who received a combined kidney and bone marrow transplant.

The V call is TRBV18, the J call TRBJ1-6; a weak D match, TRBD1 (5 bases). The V end was cut by 2 bases, the J end by 8 bases, with 7 bases between. This CDR3 region has 13 residues. Germline CDR1 and CDR2: KGHSH and LQKENI. CDR3 in amino acids: CASSPTGDSPLHF. The DNA for the CDR3 is TGTGCCAGCTCACCAACGGGGGATTCACCCCTCCACTTT. Based on the CDR3 plus reference TRBV18 and TRBJ1-6, the full variable domain is NAGVMQNPRHLVRRRGQEARLRCSPMKGHSHVYWYRQLPEEGLKFMVYLQKENIIDESGMPKERFSAEFPKEGPSILRIQQVVRGDSAAYFCASSPTGDSPLHFGNGTRLTVT.

The chain joins TRBV4-1 to TRBJ1-5, with 8 bases aligning to TRBD1. The ends lost 0 bases at V and 2 bases at J; junction bases unmatched: 9. Germline CDR1 reads MGHRA; CDR2 reads YSYEKL. This CDR3 is built from 18 residues. The CDR3 region is CASSQDSTGGIGNQPQHF. DNA of the CDR3: TGCGCCAGCAGCCAAGATTCCACAGGGGGTATTGGCAATCAGCCCCAGCATTTT.

The chain's CDR3 is CASSSLLAGLGNEQFF. CDR3 nucleotide sequence: TGTGCCAGCAGCTCCTTACTAGCGGGGCTAGGGAATGAGCAGTTCTTC. The rearrangement links TRBV14 to TRBJ2-1, with TRBD2 identical over 10 bases. The CDR3 spans 16 residues. CDR1 is SGHDN, CDR2 FVKESK, per germline. The V and J ends lost 5 bases and 7 bases, in that order; junction bases with no gene match: 11.